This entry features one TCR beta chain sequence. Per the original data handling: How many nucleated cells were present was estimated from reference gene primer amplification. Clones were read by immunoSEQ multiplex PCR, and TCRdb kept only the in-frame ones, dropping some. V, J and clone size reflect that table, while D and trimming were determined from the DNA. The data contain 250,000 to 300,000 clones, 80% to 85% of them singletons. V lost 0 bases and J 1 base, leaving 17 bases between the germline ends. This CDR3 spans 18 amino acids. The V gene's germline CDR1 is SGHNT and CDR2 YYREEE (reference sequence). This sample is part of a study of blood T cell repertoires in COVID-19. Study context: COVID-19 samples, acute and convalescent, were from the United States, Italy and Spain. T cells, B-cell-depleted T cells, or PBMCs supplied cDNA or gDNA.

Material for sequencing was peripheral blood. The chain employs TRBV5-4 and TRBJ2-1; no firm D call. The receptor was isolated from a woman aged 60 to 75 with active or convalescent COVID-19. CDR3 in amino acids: CASSLGPLMELSYNEQFF. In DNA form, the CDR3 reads TGTGCCAGCAGCTTGGGCCCTTTAATGGAGTTATCCTACAATGAGCAGTTCTTC.